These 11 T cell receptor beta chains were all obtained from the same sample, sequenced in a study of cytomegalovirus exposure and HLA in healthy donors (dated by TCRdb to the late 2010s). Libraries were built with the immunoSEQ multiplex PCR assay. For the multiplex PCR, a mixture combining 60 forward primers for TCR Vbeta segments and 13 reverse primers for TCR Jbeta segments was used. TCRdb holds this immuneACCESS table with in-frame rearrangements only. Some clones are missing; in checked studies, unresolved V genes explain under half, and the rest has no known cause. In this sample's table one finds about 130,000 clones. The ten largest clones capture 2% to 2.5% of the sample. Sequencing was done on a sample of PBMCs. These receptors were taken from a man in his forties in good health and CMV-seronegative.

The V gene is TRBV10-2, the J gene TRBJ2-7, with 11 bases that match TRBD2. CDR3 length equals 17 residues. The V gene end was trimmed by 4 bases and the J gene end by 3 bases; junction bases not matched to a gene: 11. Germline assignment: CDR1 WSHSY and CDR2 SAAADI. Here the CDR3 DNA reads TGCGCCAGCAGTGGCGCTCCACTAGCGGGAGATTACTACGAGCAGTACTTC. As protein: CASSGAPLAGDYYEQYF.

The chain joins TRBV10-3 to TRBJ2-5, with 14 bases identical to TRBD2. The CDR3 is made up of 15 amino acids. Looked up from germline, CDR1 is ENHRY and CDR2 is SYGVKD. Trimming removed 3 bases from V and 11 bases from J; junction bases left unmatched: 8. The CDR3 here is CAISEGLAGGSEQYF. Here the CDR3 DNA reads TGTGCCATCAGTGAAGGACTAGCGGGAGGAAGTGAGCAGTACTTC.

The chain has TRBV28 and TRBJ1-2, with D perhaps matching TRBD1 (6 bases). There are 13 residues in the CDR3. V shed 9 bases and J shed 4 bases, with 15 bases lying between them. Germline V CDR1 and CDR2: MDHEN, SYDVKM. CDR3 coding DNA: TGTGCCAGTGGGGGGGGGCCGGTCTATGGCTACACCTTC. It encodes CASGGGPVYGYTF.

For the CDR3, the DNA is TGCGCCAGCAGCTTGGCCGTGGGGCGGGAGAACGAGCAGTACTTC. Its translation is CASSLAVGRENEQYF. This chain connects TRBV5-1 to TRBJ2-7; 7 nucleotides line up with TRBD2. The ends lost 0 bases at V and 5 bases at J; junction bases unmatched: 8. The CDR3 spans 15 residues. Looked up from germline, CDR1 is SGHRS and CDR2 is YFSETQ.

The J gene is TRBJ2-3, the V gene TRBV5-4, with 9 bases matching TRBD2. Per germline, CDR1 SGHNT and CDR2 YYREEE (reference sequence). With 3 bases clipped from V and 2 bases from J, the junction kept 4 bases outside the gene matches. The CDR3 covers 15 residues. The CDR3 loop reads CASSSQREVTDTQYF. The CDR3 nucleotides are TGTGCCAGCAGCTCCCAGCGGGAGGTCACAGATACGCAGTATTTT.

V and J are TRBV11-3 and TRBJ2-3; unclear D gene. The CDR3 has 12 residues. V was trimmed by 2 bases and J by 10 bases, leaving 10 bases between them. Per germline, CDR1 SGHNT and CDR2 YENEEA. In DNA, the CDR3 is TGTGCCAGCAGCTTACGGTCTCAGGCGCAGTATTTT. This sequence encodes CASSLRSQAQYF.

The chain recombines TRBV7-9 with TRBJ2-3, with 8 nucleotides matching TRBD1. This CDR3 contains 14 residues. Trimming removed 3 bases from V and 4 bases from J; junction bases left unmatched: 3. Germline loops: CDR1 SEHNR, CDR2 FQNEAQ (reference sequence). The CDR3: CASSFGQGSDTQYF. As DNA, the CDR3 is TGTGCCAGCAGCTTTGGACAGGGTTCAGATACGCAGTATTTT. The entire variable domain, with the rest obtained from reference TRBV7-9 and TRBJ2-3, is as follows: DTGVSQNPRHKITKRGQNVTFRCDPISEHNRLYWYRQTLGQGPEFLTYFQNEAQLEKSRLLSDRFSAERPKGSFSTLEIQRTEQGDSAMYLCASSFGQGSDTQYFGPGTRLTVL.

CDR3: CASSTQGAANYGYTF. Here the CDR3 DNA reads TGTGCCAGCAGCACACAGGGGGCGGCAAACTATGGCTACACCTTC. The chain joins TRBV28 to TRBJ1-2, with 9 bases that match TRBD1. CDR3 size: 15 residues. After removal of 6 bases from V and 2 bases from J, the junction contained 7 bases not matched to a gene. Germline V gene lookup returns CDR1 MDHEN and CDR2 SYDVKM.

The CDR3 region is CASRPLQSRGRNTEAFF. CDR3 DNA sequence: TGTGCCAGCAGACCCCTACAGTCCCGGGGTCGGAACACTGAAGCTTTCTTT. The chain uses TRBV7-8 and TRBJ1-1, with unresolved D. The CDR3 runs 17 residues. V lost 6 bases to trimming and J lost 1 base, with 21 bases between them. The germline CDR1 and CDR2 sequences are SGHVS and FQNEAQ.

The DNA of the CDR3 is TGTGCCATCAGTGGTCAGGGGCTCAATGAGCAGTTCTTC. It translates to CAISGQGLNEQFF. This sequence joins TRBV10-3 and TRBJ2-1, with D tentatively TRBD1 (6 bases). The V end lost 4 bases, the J end lost 6 bases, and 10 bases lay between the germline ends. The CDR3 runs to 13 residues. From germline, CDR1 is ENHRY and CDR2 SYGVKD.

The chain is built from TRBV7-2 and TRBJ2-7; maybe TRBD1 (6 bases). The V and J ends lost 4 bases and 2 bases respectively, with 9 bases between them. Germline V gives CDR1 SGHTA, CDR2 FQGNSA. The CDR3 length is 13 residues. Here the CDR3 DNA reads TGTGCCAGCAGCTCGAGGACAGCCTACGAGCAGTACTTC. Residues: CASSSRTAYEQYF.